The clone carrying this T cell receptor (beta chain) showed up many times. The antigen remains unidentified. Breast cancer patients provided tissue from their axillary draining lymph nodes. The record originates from a study of breast tumors, draining lymph nodes, adjacent tissues. The germline V gene has CDR1 SGDLS and CDR2 YYNGEE. The CDR3 runs 14 residues. Trimming pared 4 bases from V and 9 bases from J, leaving 17 bases between. Points from the study as a whole: Compared with basal-like, luminal-like tumors shared significantly more repertoire with nontumor tissue. Tumors had less TCR diversity than lymph nodes, more than nontumor tissue. The lymph node origin of tumor T cells was framed as consistent with a hypothesis, not demonstrated. The data were judged consistent with most tumor T cells coming from lymph node and expanding in tumor.

TCRdb itself ran the multiplex PCR reads through MiXCR, one entry per CDR3 protein. The top ten hold about 4.1% of the sample, which has 150,000 to 200,000 distinct CDR3 sequences, around a third seen once. Material for sequencing was axillary lymph node tissue. This TCR was recovered from a female donor with breast cancer. Some clones in this sample may be carry-over from other donors' samples. V gene TRBV9 combines with J gene TRBJ2-1, with D uncertain. Here the CDR3 DNA reads TGTGCCAGCAGCCATCCATTGGGCGGTGGTGAGCAGTTCTTC. As protein: CASSHPLGGGEQFF.